These 30 T cell receptor beta chains share one sample of origin, sequenced in a study of shared clonotypes between healthy human individuals (dated by TCRdb to the early 2020s). Library preparation employed the immunoSEQ multiplex PCR assay. TCRdb limited this immuneACCESS table to in-frame rearrangements with V and J called. A share of clones is missing; checked studies link under half to unresolved V genes, and the rest is unexplained. This sample has about 2.4 million clones in its table, and more than 85% of those were observed once. The ten largest clones add up to approximately 0.37% of the sample. The sequenced sample consisted of naive CD4+ T cells from PBMCs. This sample's cell subset or site label indicates: CD45RA+ positively selected. Source of these receptors: a man younger than 35 in good health. Some clones in this sample may be carry-over from other donors' samples.

CDR3 loop: CASSFGSGSIQNTGELFF. CDR3 sequence (DNA): TGTGCCAGCAGTTTCGGTAGCGGGAGTATTCAGAACACCGGGGAGCTGTTTTTT. The chain couples TRBV28 to TRBJ2-2; the match to TRBD2 covers 9 bases. The CDR3 has 18 amino acids. With V trimmed by 3 bases and J by 1 base, 9 bases remained unmatched. CDR1 and CDR2 from the germline V gene are MDHEN and SYDVKM.

The chain is built from TRBV7-6 and TRBJ2-5; D ambiguous. Trimming left V 3 bases short and J 5 bases short, with 10 bases between. This CDR3 contains 13 residues. Germline CDR1 is SGHVS and CDR2 is FNYEAQ. CDR3 nucleotide sequence: TGTGCCAGCAGCTTGACACCCCGGGAGACCCAGTACTTC. Its translation is CASSLTPRETQYF.

V gene TRBV5-4 combines with J gene TRBJ2-3; D unresolved. CDR1 is SGHNT and CDR2 is YYREEE in the germline V gene (reference sequence). This CDR3 spans 14 amino acids. V dropped 5 bases and J dropped 4 bases, with 14 bases sitting between them. The CDR3 sequence is CASSQPGGSDTQYF. The CDR3 DNA is TGTGCCAGCAGTCAGCCGGGTGGGTCAGATACGCAGTATTTT.

Remarks on this clone: One junction end does not reproduce the germline sequence, and a read error may be involved. The chain links TRBV4-1 to TRBJ1-5; D perhaps matches TRBD1 (6 bases). Germline V lookup: CDR1 MGHRA, CDR2 YSYEKL. The length of the CDR3 is 15 residues. The CDR3 reads CASSQGGAGNQPQHF. The CDR3 region has the DNA TGCGCCAGCAGCCAAGGGGGGGCAGGGAATCAGCCCCAGCACTTT.

The genes are TRBV7-9 and TRBJ1-4, with TRBD1 as a possible D gene (5 bases). CDR1 is SEHNR and CDR2 is FQNEAQ in the germline V gene (reference sequence). The CDR3 is 15 residues long. V was trimmed by 3 bases and J by 8 bases, leaving 16 bases between them. Here the CDR3 reads CASSLQGGKGEKLFF. The CDR3 region has the DNA TGTGCCAGCAGCTTGCAGGGAGGTAAAGGGGAAAAACTGTTTTTT. Together with reference TRBV7-9 and TRBJ1-4, the CDR3 gives the full variable domain: DTGVSQNPRHKITKRGQNVTFRCDPISEHNRLYWYRQTLGQGPEFLTYFQNEAQLEKSRLLSDRFSAERPKGSFSTLEIQRTEQGDSAMYLCASSLQGGKGEKLFFGSGTQLSVL.

The gene calls are TRBV25-1 and TRBJ2-1, with TRBD1 matching 7 bases. Germline CDR1 and CDR2: MGHDK and SYGVNS. V lost 6 bases and J lost 0; bases outside the gene matches: 8. This CDR3 comprises 16 residues. The CDR3 here is CASSNRGPSSYNEQFF. In DNA form, the CDR3 reads TGTGCCAGCAGCAACAGGGGTCCGAGCTCCTACAATGAGCAGTTCTTC.

About this clone: Other DNA sequences within the sample encode an identical CDR3. The genes are TRBV5-4 and TRBJ2-3; maybe TRBD2 (6 bases). CDR3 length: 14 residues. The germline V and J ends were trimmed by 3 bases and 1 base, with 9 bases remaining between them. Germline V gene lookup returns CDR1 SGHNT and CDR2 YYREEE (reference sequence). CDR3 sequence: CASSSREGTDTQYF. The CDR3 bases are TGTGCCAGCAGCTCGAGGGAGGGCACAGATACGCAGTATTTT.

The V call is TRBV4-2, the J call TRBJ2-3; D ambiguous. The CDR3 is 16 amino acids. Per the germline V gene, CDR1 is LGHNA and CDR2 is YNFKEQ. The germline V and J ends were trimmed by 0 bases and 5 bases, with 15 bases remaining between them. The DNA of the CDR3 is TGTGCCAGCAGCCAAGATGCTCGTTCCTCAGGAGATACGCAGTATTTT. The encoded protein is CASSQDARSSGDTQYF.

This clone was picked up one time. The V gene is TRBV6-1, the J gene TRBJ2-1; 8 bases match TRBD2. This CDR3 comprises 15 residues. CDR1 and CDR2 from the germline V gene are MNHNS and SASEGT. The junction had 5 bases not matched to a gene; V was cut back by 5 bases and J by 2 bases. The CDR3 protein is CASSSPGGPYNEQFF. The CDR3 DNA is TGTGCCAGCAGTTCGCCGGGAGGGCCCTACAATGAGCAGTTCTTC.

The CDR3 here is CAWSVRTGTGGYEQYF. The CDR3 DNA is TGTGCCTGGAGTGTTCGAACCGGGACAGGGGGTTACGAGCAGTACTTC. This chain connects TRBV30 to TRBJ2-7; 11 bases match TRBD1. The CDR3 is made up of 16 amino acids. CDR1 is GTSNPN, CDR2 SVGIG, per germline (reference sequence). V lost 0 bases, J lost 4 bases, and 8 bases stayed unmatched.

DNA for the CDR3: TGTGCTAGTGGTTTGGGTCTGGGACTATCCCACGATGAGCAGTTCTTC. It yields the protein CASGLGLGLSHDEQFF. The genes are TRBV12-5 and TRBJ2-1; 7 nucleotides align to TRBD2. In germline, CDR1 is LGHNT, CDR2 FRNRAP. This CDR3 region has 16 residues. The V segment lost 1 base and the J segment 8 bases; nucleotides outside the gene matches: 11.

The J gene is TRBJ2-1, the V gene TRBV4-1; no reliable D call. Germline V gives CDR1 MGHRA, CDR2 YSYEKL. The CDR3 contains 12 residues. V dropped 4 bases and J dropped 7 bases, with 8 bases sitting between them. CDR3 in DNA: TGCGCCAGCAGCCTCCGGAGTAATGAGCAGTTCTTC. It specifies CASSLRSNEQFF.

The V call is TRBV9, the J call TRBJ1-2; D is possibly TRBD1 (6 bases). Per germline, CDR1 SGDLS and CDR2 YYNGEE. This CDR3 region has 14 residues. The ends were cut back, 2 bases at V and 4 bases at J, with 12 bases in the middle. CDR3 protein: CASSVTGQGYGYTF. The DNA for the CDR3 is TGTGCCAGCAGCGTTACAGGGCAGGGCTATGGCTACACCTTC. The full variable domain, rest sourced from reference TRBV9 and TRBJ1-2, is DSGVTQTPKHLITATGQRVTLRCSPRSGDLSVYWYQQSLDQGLQFLIQYYNGEERAKGNILERFSAQQFPDLHSELNLSSLELGDSALYFCASSVTGQGYGYTFGSGTRLTVV.

The chain carries TRBV5-6 and TRBJ1-3; D is unresolved. V lost 5 bases, J lost 0 bases, and 9 bases lay in between. The CDR3 is 14 residues long. CDR1 SGHDT and CDR2 YYEEEE come from the germline V gene. This CDR3 reads CASSQRSSGNTIYF. The CDR3 DNA reads as TGTGCCAGCAGTCAACGGAGCTCTGGAAACACCATATATTTT.

CDR3 in amino acids: CASSGVPGQPFSPLHF. The CDR3 region has the DNA TGCGCCAGCAGCGGGGTACCGGGACAGCCGTTTTCACCCCTCCACTTT. The chain joins TRBV5-1 to TRBJ1-6; TRBD1 aligns across 7 bases. From germline, CDR1 is SGHRS and CDR2 YFSETQ. The V segment lost 4 bases and the J segment 9 bases; nucleotides outside the gene matches: 13. This CDR3 region has 16 residues. Full variable domain (missing parts from reference TRBV5-1 and TRBJ1-6): KAGVTQTPRYLIKTRGQQVTLSCSPISGHRSVSWYQQTPGQGLQFLFEYFSETQRNKGNFPGRFSGRQFSNSRSEMNVSTLELGDSALYLCASSGVPGQPFSPLHFGNGTRLTVT.

The V and J genes are TRBV29-1 and TRBJ1-1; TRBD1 is a possible D gene (6 bases). CDR1 is SQVTM, CDR2 ANQGSEA, per germline. This CDR3 is 14 amino acids long. The V end was cut by 7 bases, the J end by 9 bases, with 24 bases between. CDR3 residues: CSAGDPGAVRKAFF. The DNA for the CDR3 is TGCAGCGCCGGGGACCCGGGGGCAGTGAGGAAAGCTTTCTTT.

The chain joins TRBV19 to TRBJ1-4; 7 nucleotides agree with TRBD1. The CDR3 consists of 15 residues. The J segment lost 4 bases and the V segment lost 5 bases, leaving 7 bases of the junction unmatched. The germline V gene has CDR1 LNHDA and CDR2 SQIVND (reference sequence). The CDR3 DNA follows: TGTGCCAGTAGTTCATCCGGGACAGTTAATGAAAAACTGTTTTTT. Translated: CASSSSGTVNEKLFF.

This sequence joins TRBV11-2 and TRBJ2-7; tentative D call: TRBD2 (5 bases). V was clipped by 5 bases and J by 0 bases, with 17 bases between them. The CDR3 is 16 amino acids. Looked up from germline, CDR1 is SGHAT and CDR2 is FQNNGV. The CDR3 coding sequence is TGTGCCAGCAGCCCTCGGGGAATCTTGACCTCCTACGAGCAGTACTTC. It codes for CASSPRGILTSYEQYF.

This clone was recorded only once. The CDR3 region has the DNA TGTGCCAGCAGCTTAAGCCGAGACGCAGATACGCAGTATTTT. Amino acid sequence: CASSLSRDADTQYF. The chain recombines TRBV7-3 with TRBJ2-3; D is uncertain. V was clipped by 1 base and J by 4 bases, with 9 bases between them. This CDR3 has 14 residues. Germline V gives CDR1 SGHTA, CDR2 FQGTGA.

The V call is TRBV20-1, the J call TRBJ2-3; D perhaps matches TRBD2 (5 bases). Germline V gene sequence: CDR1 DFQATT, CDR2 SNEGSKA (reference sequence). The CDR3 spans 10 residues. V gave up 2 bases and J gave up 11 bases, with 8 bases separating them. The CDR3 region is CSARLARQYF. CDR3 bases: TGCAGTGCTAGACTAGCTAGGCAGTATTTT.

The J gene is TRBJ2-2, the V gene TRBV4-2; D is uncertain. The germline V gene has CDR1 LGHNA and CDR2 YNFKEQ. This CDR3 spans 17 amino acids. The V and J ends lost 1 base and 2 bases respectively, with 14 bases between them. The CDR3 sequence: CASSQGQLNTNTGELFF. The CDR3 coding sequence is TGTGCCAGCAGCCAAGGACAATTAAACACAAACACCGGGGAGCTGTTTTTT.

The V call is TRBV18, the J call TRBJ1-5, with D possibly being TRBD1 (5 bases). V was cut by 3 bases and J by 6 bases, with 24 bases left in between. CDR3 length equals 18 residues. Germline-derived CDR1 and CDR2 are KGHSH and LQKENI. The CDR3 region has the DNA TGTGCCAGCTCACCCGGGGTCTACCGGGACCCTTTTGCTCAGCCCCAGCATTTT. It translates to CASSPGVYRDPFAQPQHF.

The chain recombines TRBV5-1 with TRBJ1-1, with 7 nucleotides matching TRBD1. Unmatched junction bases numbered 5, after V lost 2 bases and J lost 10 bases. This CDR3 has 12 amino acids. Germline V gene data show CDR1 as SGHRS and CDR2 as YFSETQ. CDR3 DNA: TGCGCCAGCAGCTTTGAGGGGGCCGGAGCTTTCTTT. This codes for CASSFEGAGAFF.

This chain links TRBV5-1 with TRBJ2-3; 12 bases line up with TRBD2. The CDR3 covers 17 residues. The trim removed 4 bases at V and 3 bases at J, leaving 9 bases unmatched. Germline values: CDR1 SGHRS, CDR2 YFSETQ. CDR3 in DNA: TGCGCCAGCAGCCCTCGACTAGCGGGAGCTCAGACAGATACGCAGTATTTT. The encoded protein is CASSPRLAGAQTDTQYF.

The DNA for the CDR3 is TGTGCCAGCAGTGAAATTTGGGTGAACACTGAAGCTTTCTTT. Protein product: CASSEIWVNTEAFF. The V call is TRBV6-1, the J call TRBJ1-1; no definite D call. The CDR3 spans 14 residues. Germline loops: CDR1 MNHNS, CDR2 SASEGT. V gave up 2 bases and J gave up 0 bases, with 7 bases separating them.

The chain joins TRBV4-2 to TRBJ2-7; no clear D. Trimming removed 4 bases from V and 0 bases from J, with 19 bases in between. The CDR3 length is 17 residues. Germline V gene data show CDR1 as LGHNA and CDR2 as YNFKEQ. CDR3 bases: TGTGCCAGCAGCCCTGGGTCTCTGGGCCTGAGCTCCTACGAGCAGTACTTC. Amino acid sequence: CASSPGSLGLSSYEQYF.

The rearrangement links TRBV29-1 to TRBJ2-5; D may match TRBD1 or TRBD2 (5 bases each). Germline CDR1 is SQVTM and CDR2 is ANQGSEA. This CDR3 contains 14 residues. V was trimmed by 0 bases and J by 2 bases, leaving 10 bases between them. This CDR3 is CSVEDTGLQETQYF. The CDR3, as DNA: TGCAGCGTTGAAGACACGGGGCTACAAGAGACCCAGTACTTC.

The J gene is TRBJ1-5, the V gene TRBV9; possibly TRBD1 for D (6 bases). The CDR3 runs to 15 residues. Deletions cut 0 bases from V and 4 bases from J, with 11 bases between. Germline V lookup: CDR1 SGDLS, CDR2 YYNGEE. In nucleotides, the CDR3 is TGTGCCAGCAGCGTAGAGGGGGGACCTAATCAGCCCCAGCATTTT. It is translated as CASSVEGGPNQPQHF.

This clone was recorded once. The chain has TRBV11-3 and TRBJ2-6; no reliable D call. The CDR3 sequence is 13 residues long. Germline V lookup: CDR1 SGHNT, CDR2 YENEEA. V lost 2 bases and J lost 3, with 2 bases in between. CDR3 nucleotide sequence: TGTGCCAGCAGCTTAAATGGGGCCAACGTCCTGACTTTC. Translation: CASSLNGANVLTF.

For this clone: One end of the junction does not line up with germline, which may come from a read error. The chain links TRBV28 to TRBJ2-1, with TRBD2 matching over 10 bases. Germline V gives CDR1 MDHEN, CDR2 SYDVKM. This CDR3 comprises 17 residues. This CDR3 is CASNLSPPSGSYNEQFF. As DNA, the CDR3 is TGTGCCAGCAATTTATCCCCACCTAGCGGGAGCTACAATGAGCAGTTCTTC.